These 11 T cell receptor beta chains were sequenced from one sample in a study of control samples from healthy donors and cancer patients. The protocol was immunoSEQ multiplex PCR, while the TCRdb copy is restricted to in-frame clones and leaves out a portion. The sample shows 130,000 or so clones, 75% to 95% of them seen only once. Source material: blood. The source is a man between 40 and 49 years old in good health.

This clone was seen a handful of times. Here the CDR3 reads CASSSKGQDDEQYF. The DNA of the CDR3 is TGCGCCAGCAGCTCTAAGGGACAGGACGACGAGCAGTACTTC. V and J are TRBV5-1 and TRBJ2-7, with 8 bases lining up with TRBD1. This CDR3 comprises 14 residues. Germline V gene data show CDR1 as SGHRS and CDR2 as YFSETQ. The V segment lost 3 bases and the J segment 5 bases; nucleotides outside the gene matches: 7.

V and J are TRBV19 and TRBJ2-5; D is possibly TRBD2 (5 bases). Germline V lookup: CDR1 LNHDA, CDR2 SQIVND (reference sequence). The CDR3 totals 14 residues. V was cut by 2 bases and J by 7 bases, with 14 bases left in between. The CDR3 DNA is TGTGCCAGTAGTATAAGTTTGAATGCGGGGACCCAGTACTTC. It translates to CASSISLNAGTQYF.

CDR3 DNA: TGTGCCAGCAGTTTGTGGGGGGGTGACAATGAGCAGTTCTTC. Translated, it gives CASSLWGGDNEQFF. V is TRBV6-6 and J is TRBJ2-1; 7 bases line up with TRBD2. CDR1 is MNHNY, CDR2 SVGAGI, per germline (reference sequence). The CDR3 has 14 residues. The junction had 5 bases not matched to a gene; V was cut back by 4 bases and J by 5 bases.

The rearrangement joins TRBV20-1 to TRBJ2-3; D is ambiguous. With 6 bases removed from V and 6 bases from J, the gap between germline ends came to 10 bases. The CDR3 runs 11 residues. Germline V gene lookup returns CDR1 DFQATT and CDR2 SNEGSKA (reference sequence). CDR3 residues: CSALTGDTQYF. DNA for the CDR3: TGCAGTGCCTTAACGGGCGATACGCAGTATTTT.

The chain recombines TRBV24-1 with TRBJ2-2; D not resolved. V was pared by 4 bases and J by 5 bases, with 10 bases between. Germline loops: CDR1 KGHDR, CDR2 SFDVKD. CDR3 length: 14 amino acids. CDR3: CATSEHEFTGELFF. The CDR3 DNA reads TGTGCCACCAGTGAACATGAATTTACCGGGGAGCTGTTTTTT.

This clone has a single count. The chain joins TRBV6-2 or TRBV6-3 to TRBJ2-7; the D is unclear. CDR3 size: 14 residues. Germline assignment: CDR1 MNHEY and CDR2 SVGEGT. The V end lost 6 bases, the J end lost 5 bases, and 17 bases lay between the germline ends. Here the CDR3 DNA reads TGTGCCAGCAGCCCCAGCCAAATTAGGAACGAGCAGTACTTC. Protein sequence: CASSPSQIRNEQYF.

About this clone: One junction end does not reproduce the germline sequence, and a read error may be involved. This sequence joins TRBV12-3 or TRBV12-4 and TRBJ2-7; 11 nucleotides line up with TRBD2. This CDR3 spans 13 amino acids. The CDR3 loop reads CASCFLAGGEQYF. Written as DNA, the CDR3 is TGTGCCAGCTGTTTCCTAGCGGGGGGCGAGCAGTACTTC.

Notes on this clone: Different DNA sequences within this sample yield the same CDR3. This chain links TRBV9 with TRBJ2-1; 8 positions agree with TRBD1. The V and J ends lost 0 bases and 8 bases, in that order; junction bases with no gene match: 7. The CDR3 sequence is 15 residues long. The V gene's germline CDR1 is SGDLS and CDR2 YYNGEE. In DNA, the CDR3 is TGTGCCAGCAGCGTAGGGGCAGGGGGCCTTGATGAGCAGTTCTTC. It encodes CASSVGAGGLDEQFF.

The rearrangement links TRBV3-1 (or the pseudogene TRBV3-2) to TRBJ2-3; D uncertain. Trimming removed 2 bases from V and 0 bases from J, with 9 bases in between. The CDR3 has 15 amino acids. Germline CDR1 reads LGHDT; CDR2 reads YNNKEL (reference sequence). The CDR3 DNA reads TGTGCCAGCAGCCAAATTTTGCAGAGCACAGATACGCAGTATTTT. Amino acids: CASSQILQSTDTQYF.

By frequency in the sample, this clone is medium-sized. V is TRBV2 and J is TRBJ1-1; D ambiguous. V shed 2 bases and J shed 8 bases, with 15 bases lying between them. The germline V gene encodes CDR1 SNHLY and CDR2 FYNNEI. This CDR3 comprises 14 residues. The CDR3 region is CASSENPPNAEAFF. The DNA for the CDR3 is TGTGCCAGCAGTGAAAACCCCCCGAACGCGGAAGCTTTCTTT.

This sequence joins TRBV27 and TRBJ1-6; tentative D call: TRBD1 (5 bases). Trimming took 4 bases from V and 5 from J, leaving 9 bases between them. Germline-derived CDR1 and CDR2 are MNHEY and SMNVEV (reference sequence). This CDR3 spans 14 amino acids. CDR3 DNA: TGTGCCAGCAGTTCCCGGGGGAATAATTCACCCCTCCACTTT. It specifies CASSSRGNNSPLHF.